This T cell receptor (beta chain) appears in the sequencing data of a study of T-cell memory formation after mild COVID-19. Study observations and caveats: Pre-infection memory held some responding clones, suggesting pre-existing cross-reactive T cells responded. CD4/CD8 balance held among clones contracting day 15 to 85, and later expanders leaned CD4+.

The germline CDR1 and CDR2 sequences are MGHRA and YSYEKL. There are 17 residues in the CDR3. J was trimmed by 2 bases and V by 0 bases; bases with no gene match: 3. TCR alpha and TCR beta cDNA libraries carrying sample barcodes and UMIs were produced by 5'RACE using constant-segment primers. A single record per CDR3 protein comes from TCRdb applying MiXCR to the 5' RACE reads. The table includes about 470,000 distinct CDR3 sequences, about 23% detected once. Comment on this clonotype: The antigen is undetermined.

Input material: PBMCs or a T cell subset sorted from them (not recorded which). This chain uses TRBV4-1 with TRBJ2-3, with 12 positions matching TRBD2. This TCR derives from an adult woman who had mild COVID-19 (a few samples of this study predate the infection). Cell type and time point are not known. CDR3 coding DNA: TGCGCCAGCAGCCAAGATTGGACTAGCGGGGACACAGATACGCAGTATTTT. It specifies CASSQDWTSGDTDTQYF.